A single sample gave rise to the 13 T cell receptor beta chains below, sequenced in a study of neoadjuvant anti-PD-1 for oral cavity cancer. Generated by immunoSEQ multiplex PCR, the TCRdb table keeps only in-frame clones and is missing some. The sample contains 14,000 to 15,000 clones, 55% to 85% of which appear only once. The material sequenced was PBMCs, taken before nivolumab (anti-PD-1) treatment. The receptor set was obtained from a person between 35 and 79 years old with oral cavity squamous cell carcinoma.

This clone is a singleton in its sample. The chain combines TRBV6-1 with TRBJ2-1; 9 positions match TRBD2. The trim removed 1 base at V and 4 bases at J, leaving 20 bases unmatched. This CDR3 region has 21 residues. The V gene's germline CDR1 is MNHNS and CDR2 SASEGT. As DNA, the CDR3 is TGTGCCAGCAGTGAAGGTAGAGGGCTAGCGGGAATCCCCGATTTTTACAATGAGCAGTTCTTC. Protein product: CASSEGRGLAGIPDFYNEQFF.

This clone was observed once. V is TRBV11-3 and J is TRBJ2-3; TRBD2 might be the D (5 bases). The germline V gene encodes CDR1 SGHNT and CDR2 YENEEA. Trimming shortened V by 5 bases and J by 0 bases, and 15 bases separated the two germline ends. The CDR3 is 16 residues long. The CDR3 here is CASSLRIAGSTDTQYF. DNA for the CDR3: TGTGCCAGCAGCCTACGAATTGCGGGTAGCACAGATACGCAGTATTTT.

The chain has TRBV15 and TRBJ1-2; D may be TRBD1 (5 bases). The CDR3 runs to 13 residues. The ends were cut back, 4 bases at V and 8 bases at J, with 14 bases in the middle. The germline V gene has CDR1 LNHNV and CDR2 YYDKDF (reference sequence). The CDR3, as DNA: TGTGCCACCAGCAACGGGGGGGGTTTCGGCTACACCTTC. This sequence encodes CATSNGGGFGYTF.

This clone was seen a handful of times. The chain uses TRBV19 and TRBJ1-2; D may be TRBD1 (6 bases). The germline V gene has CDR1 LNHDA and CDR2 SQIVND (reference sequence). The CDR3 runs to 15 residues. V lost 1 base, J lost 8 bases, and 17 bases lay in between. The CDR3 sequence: CASSIGRGGRRGYTF. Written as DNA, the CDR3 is TGTGCCAGTAGTATAGGCAGGGGAGGTCGACGAGGCTACACCTTC. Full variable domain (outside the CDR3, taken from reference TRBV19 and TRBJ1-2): DGGITQSPKYLFRKEGQNVTLSCEQNLNHDAMYWYRQDPGQGLRLIYYSQIVNDFQKGDIAEGYSVSREKKESFPLTVTSAQKNPTAFYLCASSIGRGGRRGYTFGSGTRLTVV.

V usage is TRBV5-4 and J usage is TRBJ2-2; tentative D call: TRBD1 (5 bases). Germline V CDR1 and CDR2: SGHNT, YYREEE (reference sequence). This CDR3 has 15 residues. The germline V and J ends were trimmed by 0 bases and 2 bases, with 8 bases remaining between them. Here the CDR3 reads CASSLEGENTGELFF. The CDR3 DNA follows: TGTGCCAGCAGCTTGGAAGGGGAAAACACCGGGGAGCTGTTTTTT. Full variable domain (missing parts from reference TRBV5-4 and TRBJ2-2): ETGVTQSPTHLIKTRGQQVTLRCSSQSGHNTVSWYQQALGQGPQFIFQYYREEENGRGNFPPRFSGLQFPNYSSELNVNALELDDSALYLCASSLEGENTGELFFGEGSRLTVL.

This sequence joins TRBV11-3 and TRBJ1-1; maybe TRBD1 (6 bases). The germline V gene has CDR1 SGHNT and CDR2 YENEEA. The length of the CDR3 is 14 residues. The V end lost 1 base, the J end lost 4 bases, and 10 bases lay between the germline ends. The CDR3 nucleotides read TGTGCCAGCAGCTTAGGGGGGCGGGTCACTGAAGCTTTCTTT. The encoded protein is CASSLGGRVTEAFF.

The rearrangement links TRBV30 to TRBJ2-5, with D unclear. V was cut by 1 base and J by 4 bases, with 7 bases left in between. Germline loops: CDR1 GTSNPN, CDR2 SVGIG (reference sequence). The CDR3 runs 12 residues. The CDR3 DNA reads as TGTGCCTGGAGTGAGGGTGGAGAGACCCAGTACTTC. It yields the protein CAWSEGGETQYF.

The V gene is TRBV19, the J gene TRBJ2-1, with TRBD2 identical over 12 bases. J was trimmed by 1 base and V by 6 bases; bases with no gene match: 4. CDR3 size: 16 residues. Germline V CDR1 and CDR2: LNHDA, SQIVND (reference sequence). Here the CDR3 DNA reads TGTGCCAGTAGAACTAGCGGGAGGAGGTCCTACAATGAGCAGTTCTTC. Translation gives CASRTSGRRSYNEQFF.

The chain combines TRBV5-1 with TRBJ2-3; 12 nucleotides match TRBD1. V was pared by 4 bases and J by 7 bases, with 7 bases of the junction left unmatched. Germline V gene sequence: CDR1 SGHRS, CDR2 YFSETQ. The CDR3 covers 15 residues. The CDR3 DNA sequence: TGCGCCAGCAGCGTGGGACAGGGGGCGCGAAATACGCAGTATTTT. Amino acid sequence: CASSVGQGARNTQYF.

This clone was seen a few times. The chain's CDR3 is CASSLWDTSYGYTF. DNA for the CDR3: TGTGCCAGCAGCTTGTGGGACACCTCCTATGGCTACACCTTC. V is TRBV5-5 and J is TRBJ1-2, with D perhaps matching TRBD1 (6 bases). Germline CDR1 reads SGHKS; CDR2 reads YYEKEE (reference sequence). Trimming stripped 1 base from V and 4 bases from J, with 11 bases between. There are 14 residues in the CDR3. The full variable domain, rest sourced from reference TRBV5-5 and TRBJ1-2, is DAGVTQSPTHLIKTRGQQVTLRCSPISGHKSVSWYQQVLGQGPQFIFQYYEKEERGRGNFPDRFSARQFPNYSSELNVNALLLGDSALYLCASSLWDTSYGYTFGSGTRLTVV.

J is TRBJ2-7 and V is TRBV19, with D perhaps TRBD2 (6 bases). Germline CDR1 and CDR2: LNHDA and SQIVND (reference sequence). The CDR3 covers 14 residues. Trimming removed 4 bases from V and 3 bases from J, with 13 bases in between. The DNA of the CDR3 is TGTGCCAGTAGTAGGTCGGGAGCTTACTACGAGCAGTACTTC. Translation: CASSRSGAYYEQYF.

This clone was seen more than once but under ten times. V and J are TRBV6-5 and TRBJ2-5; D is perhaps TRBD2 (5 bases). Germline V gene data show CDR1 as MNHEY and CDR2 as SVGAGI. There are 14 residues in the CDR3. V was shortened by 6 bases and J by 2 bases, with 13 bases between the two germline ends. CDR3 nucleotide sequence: TGTGCCAGCAGCCGACTAACGAGACAAGAGACCCAGTACTTC. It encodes CASSRLTRQETQYF.

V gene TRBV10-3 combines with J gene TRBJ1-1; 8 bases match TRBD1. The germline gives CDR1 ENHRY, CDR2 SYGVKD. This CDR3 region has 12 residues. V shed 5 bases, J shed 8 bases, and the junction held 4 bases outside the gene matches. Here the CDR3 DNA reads TGTGCCATCAGTTATACAGGGGGAGAAGCTTTCTTT. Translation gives CAISYTGGEAFF.